Following are 23 T cell receptor beta chains from one sample sequenced in a study of blood T cell repertoires in COVID-19. Generated by immunoSEQ multiplex PCR, the TCRdb table keeps only in-frame clones and is missing some. The data show approximately 150,000 clones, with 81% seen just once and about 6% held by the top ten. The sequenced sample was PBMCs or T cells enriched from blood (not recorded which). The source of these receptors is a woman aged 40 to 50 with acute COVID-19.

The J gene is TRBJ2-2, the V gene TRBV3-1 (or the pseudogene TRBV3-2), with 11 positions matching TRBD2. Germline CDR1 is LGHDT and CDR2 is YNNKEL (reference sequence). This CDR3 is 20 amino acids long. J gave up 6 bases and V 0 bases, and 15 bases lay outside the gene matches. CDR3 residues: CASSQERSGLLAGEAGELFF. CDR3 sequence (DNA): TGTGCCAGCAGCCAAGAAAGATCGGGGTTACTAGCGGGAGAGGCCGGGGAGCTGTTTTTT.

The V gene is TRBV18, the J gene TRBJ2-1; TRBD2 aligns across 13 bases. The CDR3 is 21 amino acids. The V segment lost 6 bases and the J segment 7 bases; nucleotides outside the gene matches: 24. The germline V gene has CDR1 KGHSH and CDR2 LQKENI. The CDR3 DNA sequence: TGTGCCAGCTCGGCATCGGGCAGTCGGACTAGCGGGAGTCGGGGTCGGAATGAGCAGTTCTTC. It encodes CASSASGSRTSGSRGRNEQFF.

This chain uses TRBV29-1 with TRBJ1-5; a weak D match, TRBD1 (6 bases). The germline V and J ends were trimmed by 3 bases and 6 bases, with 12 bases remaining between them. Per the germline V gene, CDR1 is SQVTM and CDR2 is ANQGSEA. The CDR3 consists of 13 residues. In DNA, the CDR3 is TGCAGCGTTGAGCAGGGGCTGGGTCAGCCCCAGCATTTT. Its translation is CSVEQGLGQPQHF.

The chain carries TRBV4-2 and TRBJ2-5; maybe TRBD1 (6 bases). The CDR3 covers 17 residues. V lost 0 bases and J lost 4, with 18 bases in between. CDR1 and CDR2 from the germline V gene are LGHNA and YNFKEQ. CDR3 loop: CASSQDSGTQRGETQYF. DNA of the CDR3: TGTGCCAGCAGCCAAGATTCCGGGACACAAAGGGGAGAGACCCAGTACTTC.

The chain has TRBV28 and TRBJ1-2, with a possible D match to TRBD1 (5 bases). Trimming removed 10 bases at V and 0 bases at J, with 15 bases between. CDR1 and CDR2 (germline): MDHEN, SYDVKM. The CDR3 consists of 14 residues. The CDR3 is CATPVGGSNYGYTF. CDR3 coding DNA: TGTGCCACCCCAGTGGGGGGTTCTAACTATGGCTACACCTTC.

A word on this clone: Other nucleotide sequences from this sample produce the same CDR3. The chain combines TRBV4-2 with TRBJ2-7; 7 nucleotides match TRBD2. Germline lookup yields CDR1 LGHNA and CDR2 YNFKEQ. The CDR3 is made up of 16 amino acids. V shed 0 bases, J shed 0 bases, and the junction held 5 bases outside the gene matches. This CDR3 is CASSQESSGSSYEQYV. In DNA form, the CDR3 reads TGTGCCAGCAGCCAAGAGTCTAGCGGAAGCTCCTACGAGCAGTACGTC.

The V and J genes are TRBV5-1 and TRBJ2-1; D is possibly TRBD2 (5 bases). The germline V and J ends were trimmed by 3 bases and 8 bases, with 15 bases remaining between them. CDR1 and CDR2 from the germline V gene are SGHRS and YFSETQ. The CDR3 covers 14 residues. The CDR3 DNA sequence: TGCGCCAGCAGCTCCGGGATTCCCATCGATGAGCAGTTCTTC. This codes for CASSSGIPIDEQFF.

V and J are TRBV5-1 and TRBJ2-1, with a possible D match to TRBD2 (5 bases). CDR1 and CDR2 (germline): SGHRS, YFSETQ. Trimming cost V 7 bases and J 8 bases, with 19 bases left between them. This CDR3 region has 14 residues. This chain's CDR3 is CASQLGGLSYEQFF. The CDR3 DNA is TGCGCCAGCCAACTTGGCGGGTTATCGTATGAGCAGTTCTTC.

The chain links TRBV7-6 to TRBJ2-3; no definite D call. CDR1 is SGHVS and CDR2 is FNYEAQ in the germline V gene. The CDR3 has 14 amino acids. Trimming pared 3 bases from V and 1 base from J, leaving 8 bases between. This chain's CDR3 is CASSFSFGTDTQYF. As DNA, the CDR3 is TGTGCCAGCAGCTTTAGTTTTGGCACAGATACGCAGTATTTT. Looking up the rest from reference TRBV7-6 and TRBJ2-3 gives the full variable domain: GAGVSQSPRYKVTKRGQDVALRCDPISGHVSLYWYRQALGQGPEFLTYFNYEAQQDKSGLPNDRFSAERPEGSISTLTIQRTEQRDSAMYRCASSFSFGTDTQYFGPGTRLTVL.

The table lists this clone with a count of one. The chain recombines TRBV24-1 with TRBJ2-1, with 9 bases aligning to TRBD1. V gave up 3 bases and J gave up 6 bases; unmatched junction bases: 11. CDR1 KGHDR and CDR2 SFDVKD come from the germline V gene. This CDR3 spans 17 amino acids. The CDR3: CATSDPGGTGTTNEQFF. For the CDR3, the DNA is TGTGCCACCAGTGATCCCGGCGGGACAGGGACCACCAATGAGCAGTTCTTC.

The chain couples TRBV2 to TRBJ1-1; 11 bases line up with TRBD1. Trimming cost V 6 bases and J 5 bases; bases outside gene matches: 5. The germline CDR1 and CDR2 sequences are SNHLY and FYNNEI. The CDR3 extends over 14 amino acids. The CDR3 nucleotides read TGTGCCAGCAGGGGGACAGGGGGTTGGACTGAAGCTTTCTTT. It translates to CASRGTGGWTEAFF.

This clone was seen a single time. V and J are TRBV6-5 and TRBJ2-1; 9 bases match TRBD1. With V trimmed by 5 bases and J by 2 bases, 4 bases remained unmatched. The CDR3 is made up of 15 amino acids. Germline-derived CDR1 and CDR2 are MNHEY and SVGAGI. DNA of the CDR3: TGTGCCAGCAGTAGGGACAGGGACCCCTACAATGAGCAGTTCTTC. Protein: CASSRDRDPYNEQFF.

This chain joins TRBV11-3 and TRBJ2-1, with 10 bases that match TRBD2. J lost 4 bases, V lost 1 base, and 1 base had no gene match. The germline gives CDR1 SGHNT, CDR2 YENEEA. CDR3 length: 15 amino acids. Here the CDR3 DNA reads TGTGCCAGCAGCTTAGGGACTAGCGGTTACAATGAGCAGTTCTTC. Amino acids: CASSLGTSGYNEQFF.

This clone turned up a few times. This chain joins TRBV5-1 and TRBJ1-1, with 9 positions matching TRBD1. The CDR3 consists of 14 residues. Losses at the gene ends were 2 bases for V and 4 bases for J; bases not matched to a gene: 3. Germline V CDR1 and CDR2: SGHRS, YFSETQ. CDR3 sequence reads: CASSLQGASTEAFF. The CDR3 bases are TGCGCCAGCAGCTTACAGGGGGCCTCCACTGAAGCTTTCTTT.

This chain uses TRBV7-9 with TRBJ1-1; the D is unclear. V was clipped by 7 bases and J by 10 bases, with 10 bases between them. The CDR3 sequence is 10 residues long. The germline V gene has CDR1 SEHNR and CDR2 FQNEAQ (reference sequence). For the CDR3, the DNA is TGTGCCAGCACTCAGATTGTAGCTTTCTTT. Encoded protein: CASTQIVAFF. The full variable domain, its missing parts supplied by reference TRBV7-9 and TRBJ1-1, is DTGVSQNPRHKITKRGQNVTFRCDPISEHNRLYWYRQTLGQGPEFLTYFQNEAQLEKSRLLSDRFSAERPKGSFSTLEIQRTEQGDSAMYLCASTQIVAFFGQGTRLTVV.

This clone was picked up one time. The chain is built from TRBV4-2 and TRBJ2-5, with TRBD2 as a possible D gene (5 bases). This CDR3 is built from 15 residues. Germline CDR1 is LGHNA and CDR2 is YNFKEQ. Trimming pared 7 bases from V and 5 bases from J, leaving 20 bases between. CDR3 in amino acids: CASNLAGEPYETQYF. The CDR3 DNA reads as TGTGCCAGCAACCTCGCGGGCGAGCCTTACGAGACCCAGTACTTC.

This clone was seen more than once but under ten times. The chain employs TRBV2 and TRBJ2-6, with D possibly TRBD1 on 5 matching bases. Germline CDR1 and CDR2: SNHLY and FYNNEI. The CDR3 length is 19 residues. With 6 bases removed from V and 2 bases from J, the gap between germline ends came to 23 bases. CDR3 bases: TGTGCCAGCAGGTGGCAGGGCGGCTTCTTGTCAACTGGGGCCAACGTCCTGACTTTC. Translated, it gives CASRWQGGFLSTGANVLTF.

The chain recombines TRBV7-6 with TRBJ2-3; 7 nucleotides match TRBD1. Germline V CDR1 and CDR2: SGHVS, FNYEAQ. The V segment lost 1 base and the J segment 7 bases; nucleotides outside the gene matches: 14. There are 17 residues in the CDR3. Written as DNA, the CDR3 is TGTGCCAGCAGCTTAGGTTCCGGACAGGCCTCTCCGCATACGCAGTATTTT. Encoded protein: CASSLGSGQASPHTQYF.

The chain uses TRBV7-9 and TRBJ2-3; TRBD2 aligns across 7 bases. The CDR3 is made up of 16 amino acids. Trimming took 1 base from V and 0 from J; bases not matched to a gene: 4. Germline CDR1 and CDR2: SEHNR and FQNEAQ (reference sequence). The CDR3 sequence: CASSLELAASTDTQYF. In DNA form, the CDR3 reads TGTGCCAGCAGCTTAGAGCTAGCGGCCAGCACAGATACGCAGTATTTT.

In its sample, this clone was seen once. The V and J genes are TRBV19 and TRBJ1-5; 9 bases align to TRBD1. CDR1 is LNHDA and CDR2 is SQIVND in the germline V gene (reference sequence). The CDR3 has 17 residues. Trimming took 5 bases from V and 6 from J; bases not matched to a gene: 14. CDR3 DNA sequence: TGTGCCAGTAGTCCAACTGGGGGGACAGGGTCTAGTCAGCCCCAGCATTTT. It codes for CASSPTGGTGSSQPQHF.

The CDR3: CASSQGNGNYGYTF. CDR3 DNA: TGTGCCAGCAGCCAAGGAAACGGGAACTATGGCTACACCTTC. The chain is built from TRBV4-2 and TRBJ1-2; unclear D gene. Germline V gene data show CDR1 as LGHNA and CDR2 as YNFKEQ. There are 14 residues in the CDR3. The V gene lost 1 base and the J gene lost 2 bases, with 8 bases spanning the gap.

The gene calls are TRBV4-2 and TRBJ1-1, with 12 bases matching TRBD1. With V trimmed by 4 bases and J by 5 bases, 2 bases remained unmatched. This CDR3 spans 14 amino acids. The germline V gene has CDR1 LGHNA and CDR2 YNFKEQ. In nucleotides, the CDR3 is TGTGCCAGCAGCCGGGACAGGGGGCAGACTGAAGCTTTCTTT. This codes for CASSRDRGQTEAFF.

The V gene is TRBV30, the J gene TRBJ2-1; 8 bases line up with TRBD2. The CDR3 runs to 12 residues. Germline CDR1 GTSNPN, CDR2 SVGIG (reference sequence). The ends lost 5 bases at V and 5 bases at J; junction bases unmatched: 2. In nucleotides, the CDR3 is TGTGCCTGGTCGGGACTAGACAATGAGCAGTTCTTC. This encodes CAWSGLDNEQFF.